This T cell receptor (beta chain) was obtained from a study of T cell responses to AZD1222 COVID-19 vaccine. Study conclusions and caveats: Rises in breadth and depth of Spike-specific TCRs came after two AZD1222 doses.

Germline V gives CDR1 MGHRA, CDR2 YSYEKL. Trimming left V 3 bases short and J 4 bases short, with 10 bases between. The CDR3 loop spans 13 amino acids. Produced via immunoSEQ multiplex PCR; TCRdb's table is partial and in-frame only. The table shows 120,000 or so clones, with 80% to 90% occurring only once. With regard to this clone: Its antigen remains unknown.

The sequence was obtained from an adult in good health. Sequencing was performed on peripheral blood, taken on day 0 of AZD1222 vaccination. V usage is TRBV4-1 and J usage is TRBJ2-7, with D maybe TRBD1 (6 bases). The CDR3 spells CASSHRTGYEQYF. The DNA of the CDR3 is TGCGCCAGCAGCCATCGAACAGGGTACGAGCAGTACTTC.